This T cell receptor beta chain was identified during a study of blood T cell repertoires in COVID-19. Participants reported their clinical history, and cohort assignment relied on those reports. Original processing methods: Reference gene primer amplification in the assay estimated nucleated cell counts. Produced via immunoSEQ multiplex PCR; TCRdb's table is partial and in-frame only. The D gene and trimming were derived from the DNA, and the V and J assignments and clone size from that table. The repertoire holds over 250,000 clones, with around 80% as singletons. The sequenced material came from PBMCs or T cells enriched from blood (not recorded which). This sequence was found in a man under 40 with acute COVID-19.

For the CDR3, the DNA is TGTGCCAGCAGCTTAACTACAGGGATGAGCTACACCTTC. Translation gives CASSLTTGMSYTF. The V call is TRBV7-9, the J call TRBJ1-2; perhaps TRBD1 as D (6 bases). The germline V gene has CDR1 SEHNR and CDR2 FQNEAQ (reference sequence). Trimming left V 2 bases short and J 9 bases short, with 13 bases between. This CDR3 is 13 amino acids long.